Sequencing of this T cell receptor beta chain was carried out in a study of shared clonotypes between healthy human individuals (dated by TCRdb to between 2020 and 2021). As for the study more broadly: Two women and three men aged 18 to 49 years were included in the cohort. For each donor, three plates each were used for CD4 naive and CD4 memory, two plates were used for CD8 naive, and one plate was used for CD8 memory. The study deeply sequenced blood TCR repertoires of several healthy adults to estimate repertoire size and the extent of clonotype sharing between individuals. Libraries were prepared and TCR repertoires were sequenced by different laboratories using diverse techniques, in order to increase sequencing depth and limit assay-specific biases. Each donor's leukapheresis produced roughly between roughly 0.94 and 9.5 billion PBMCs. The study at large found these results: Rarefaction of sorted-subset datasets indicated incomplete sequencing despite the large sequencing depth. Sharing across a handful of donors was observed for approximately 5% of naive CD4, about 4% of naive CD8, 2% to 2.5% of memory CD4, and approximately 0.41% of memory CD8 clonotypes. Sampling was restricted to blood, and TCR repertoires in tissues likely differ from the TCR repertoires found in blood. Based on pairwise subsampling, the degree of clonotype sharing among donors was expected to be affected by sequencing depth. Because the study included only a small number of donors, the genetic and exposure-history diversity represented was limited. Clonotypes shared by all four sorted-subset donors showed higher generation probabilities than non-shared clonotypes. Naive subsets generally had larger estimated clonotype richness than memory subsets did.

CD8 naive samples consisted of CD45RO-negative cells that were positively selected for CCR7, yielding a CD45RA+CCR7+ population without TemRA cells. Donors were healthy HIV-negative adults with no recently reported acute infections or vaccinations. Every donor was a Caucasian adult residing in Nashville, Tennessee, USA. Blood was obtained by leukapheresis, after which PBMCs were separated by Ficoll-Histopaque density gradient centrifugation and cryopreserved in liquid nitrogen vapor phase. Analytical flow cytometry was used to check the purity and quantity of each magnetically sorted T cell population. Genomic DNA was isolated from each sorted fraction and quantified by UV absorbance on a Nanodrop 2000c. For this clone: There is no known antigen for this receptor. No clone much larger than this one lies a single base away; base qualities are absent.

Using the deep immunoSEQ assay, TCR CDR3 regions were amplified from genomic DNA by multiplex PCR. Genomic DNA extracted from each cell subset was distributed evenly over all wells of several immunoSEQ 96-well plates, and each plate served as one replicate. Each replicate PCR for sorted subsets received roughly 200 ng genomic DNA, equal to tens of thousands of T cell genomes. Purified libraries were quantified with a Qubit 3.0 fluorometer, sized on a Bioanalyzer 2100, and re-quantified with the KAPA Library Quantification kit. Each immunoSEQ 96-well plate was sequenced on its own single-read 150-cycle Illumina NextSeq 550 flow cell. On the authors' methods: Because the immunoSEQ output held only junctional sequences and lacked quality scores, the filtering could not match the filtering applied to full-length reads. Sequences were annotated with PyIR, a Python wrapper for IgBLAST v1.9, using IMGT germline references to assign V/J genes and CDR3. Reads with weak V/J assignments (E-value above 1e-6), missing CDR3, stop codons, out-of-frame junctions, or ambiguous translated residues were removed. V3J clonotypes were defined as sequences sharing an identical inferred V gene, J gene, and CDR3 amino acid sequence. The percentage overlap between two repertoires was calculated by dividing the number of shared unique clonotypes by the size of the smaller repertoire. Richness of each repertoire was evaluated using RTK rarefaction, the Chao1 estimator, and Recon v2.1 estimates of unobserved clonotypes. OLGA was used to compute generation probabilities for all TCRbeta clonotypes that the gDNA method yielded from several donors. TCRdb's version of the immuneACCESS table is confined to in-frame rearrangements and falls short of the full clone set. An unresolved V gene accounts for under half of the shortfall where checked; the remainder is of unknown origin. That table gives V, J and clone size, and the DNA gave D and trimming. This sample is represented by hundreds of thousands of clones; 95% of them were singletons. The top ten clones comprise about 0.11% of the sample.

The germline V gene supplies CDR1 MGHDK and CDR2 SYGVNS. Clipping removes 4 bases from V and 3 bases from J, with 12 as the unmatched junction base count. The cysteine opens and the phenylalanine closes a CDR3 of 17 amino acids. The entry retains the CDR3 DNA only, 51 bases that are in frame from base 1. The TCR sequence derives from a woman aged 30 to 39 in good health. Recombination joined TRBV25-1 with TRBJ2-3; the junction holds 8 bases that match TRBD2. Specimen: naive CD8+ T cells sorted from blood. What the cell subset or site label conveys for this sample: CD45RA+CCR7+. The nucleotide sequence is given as TGTGCCAGCAGTGTCACCACTAGCGGTAGTCAAACAGATACGCAGTATTTT. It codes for CASSVTTSGSQTDTQYF.